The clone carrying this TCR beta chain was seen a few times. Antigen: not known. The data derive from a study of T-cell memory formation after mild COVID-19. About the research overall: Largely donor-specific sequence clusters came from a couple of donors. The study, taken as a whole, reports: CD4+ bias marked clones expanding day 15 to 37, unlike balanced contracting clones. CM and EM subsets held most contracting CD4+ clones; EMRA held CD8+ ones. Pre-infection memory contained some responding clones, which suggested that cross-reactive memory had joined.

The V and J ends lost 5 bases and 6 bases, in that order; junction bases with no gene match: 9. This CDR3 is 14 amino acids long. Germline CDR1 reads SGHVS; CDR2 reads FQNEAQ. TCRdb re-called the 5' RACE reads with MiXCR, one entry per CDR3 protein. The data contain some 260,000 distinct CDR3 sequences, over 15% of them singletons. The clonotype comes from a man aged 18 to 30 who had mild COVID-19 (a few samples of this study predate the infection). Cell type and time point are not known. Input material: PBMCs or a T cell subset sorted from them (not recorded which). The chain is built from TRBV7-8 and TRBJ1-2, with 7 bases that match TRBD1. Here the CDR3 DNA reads TGTGCCAGCAGCCTCGACAGGGAGGTCCATGGCTACACCTTC. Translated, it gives CASSLDREVHGYTF. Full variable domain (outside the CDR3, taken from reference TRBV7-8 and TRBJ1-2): GAGVSQSPRYKVAKRGQDVALRCDPISGHVSLFWYQQALGQGPEFLTYFQNEAQLDKSGLPSDRFFAERPEGSVSTLKIQRTQQEDSAVYLCASSLDREVHGYTFGSGTRLTVV.